This T cell receptor beta chain was captured in a study of blood T cell repertoires in COVID-19 (dated by TCRdb to the early 2020s). For the wider study: The collaborator samples originated in the United States, Italy and Spain and spanned the acute and convalescent phases of COVID-19. Where HLA class I and class II types were available, the types were taken from metadata supplied by the sample provider, not from assay-based typing. The dataset comprised deeply sampled blood TCRbeta repertoires from subjects exposed to, actively infected with, or recovered from COVID-19. The material from the prospective study consisted of cDNA or gDNA derived from T cells, B-cell-depleted T cells, or PBMCs. The repertoires were released in a freely available public database intended as a resource for research on the immune response to SARS-CoV-2. A de-identified subject ID, COVID-19 status, age in years and sex were almost always included in the sample metadata. The samples were drawn from two sources: the first 160 participants of the ongoing ImmuneRACE study, and 950 to 1,500 subjects contributed by 6 global collaborators. Overall study outcomes, separate from this receptor: The quantity of clinical and demographic metadata differed by source and by participant and was supplied without curation.

Concerning this clone: Its target antigen remains unknown. The input lacks base qualities; no much larger clone sits a single base away.

The immunoSEQ Assay, a bias-controlled multiplex PCR, was used to amplify TCRbeta CDR3 regions from genomic DNA. The original pipeline was this. The number of nucleated cells in each sample was estimated from the amplification of reference gene primers within the assay. Sequence reads were collapsed and filtered to measure the absolute abundance of every unique TCRbeta CDR3 rearrangement. For each sample, productive Simpson clonality was calculated as the square root of Simpson's diversity index over productive rearrangements. TCRdb retrieved this table from immuneACCESS and kept in-frame rearrangements only. Not all clones are present; in checked studies, unresolved V genes account for under half, and no reason is known for the remainder. V, J and clone size were drawn from that table, and D and trimming were deduced from the DNA. Present in this sample are over 200,000 clones, about 88% of which were seen just once. The ten largest clonotypes hold more than 4.5% of the sample.

Collaborating institutions collected whole blood in K2EDTA tubes following their own protocols. For TCRbeta analysis, collaborators shipped samples as frozen whole blood, isolated PBMCs, or DNA extracted from either of those sample types. CDR1 MNHEY and CDR2 SMNVEV were looked up in the germline V gene (reference sequence). V drops 6 bases and J drops 8 bases, leaving 13 bases in between. The CDR3 spans 12 residues, from the cysteine through the phenylalanine. Just the 36-base CDR3 DNA is kept, in frame starting at base 1. This sequence was found in a woman in her 40s with acute or convalescent COVID-19. The sequencing input was peripheral blood. The rearrangement combines TRBV27 with TRBJ1-1; TRBD1 is perhaps the D gene, given 5 matching bases. Here the CDR3 is given as CASRSGGREAFF. The bases read TGTGCCAGCAGAAGCGGGGGTCGCGAAGCTTTCTTT.